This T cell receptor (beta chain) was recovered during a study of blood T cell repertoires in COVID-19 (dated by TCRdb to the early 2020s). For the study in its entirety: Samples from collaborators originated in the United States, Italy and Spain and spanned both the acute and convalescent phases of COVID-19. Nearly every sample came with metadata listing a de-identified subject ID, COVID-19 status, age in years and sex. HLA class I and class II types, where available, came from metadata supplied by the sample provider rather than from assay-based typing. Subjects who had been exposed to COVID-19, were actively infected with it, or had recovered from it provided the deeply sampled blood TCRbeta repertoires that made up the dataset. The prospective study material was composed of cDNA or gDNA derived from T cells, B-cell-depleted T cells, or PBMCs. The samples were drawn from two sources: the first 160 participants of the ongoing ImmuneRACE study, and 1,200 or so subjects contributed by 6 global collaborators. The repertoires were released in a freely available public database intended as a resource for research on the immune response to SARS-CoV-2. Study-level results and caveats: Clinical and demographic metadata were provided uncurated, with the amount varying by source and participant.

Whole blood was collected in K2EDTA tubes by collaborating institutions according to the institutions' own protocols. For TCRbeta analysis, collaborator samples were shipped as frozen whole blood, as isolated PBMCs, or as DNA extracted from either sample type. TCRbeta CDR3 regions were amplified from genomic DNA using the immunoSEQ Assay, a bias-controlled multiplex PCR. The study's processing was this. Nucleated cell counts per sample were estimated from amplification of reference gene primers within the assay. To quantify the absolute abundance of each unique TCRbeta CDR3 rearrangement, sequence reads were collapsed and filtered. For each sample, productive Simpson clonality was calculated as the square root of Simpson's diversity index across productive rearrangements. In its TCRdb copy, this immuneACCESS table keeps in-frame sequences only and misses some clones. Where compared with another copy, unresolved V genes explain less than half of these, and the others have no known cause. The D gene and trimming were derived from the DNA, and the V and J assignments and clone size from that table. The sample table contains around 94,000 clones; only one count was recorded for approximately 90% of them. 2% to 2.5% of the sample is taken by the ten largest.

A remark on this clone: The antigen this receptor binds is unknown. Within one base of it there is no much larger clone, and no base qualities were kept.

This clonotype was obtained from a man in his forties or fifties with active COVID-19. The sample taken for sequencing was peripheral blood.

DNA sequence: TGTGCCAGCAGTGAATTGCGGGGGGAAAGCTACGAGCAGTACTTC. The encoded protein is CASSELRGESYEQYF. This sequence uses TRBV6-1 and TRBJ2-7; 8 central bases correspond to TRBD2. CDR1 MNHNS and CDR2 SASEGT are derived from the germline V gene. From the cysteine up to the phenylalanine, the CDR3 has a length of 15 residues. Left in the record is the CDR3 DNA by itself, 45 bases read in frame from the first base. V loses 2 bases at its end and J loses 3 bases; junction bases beyond the gene matches: 6.